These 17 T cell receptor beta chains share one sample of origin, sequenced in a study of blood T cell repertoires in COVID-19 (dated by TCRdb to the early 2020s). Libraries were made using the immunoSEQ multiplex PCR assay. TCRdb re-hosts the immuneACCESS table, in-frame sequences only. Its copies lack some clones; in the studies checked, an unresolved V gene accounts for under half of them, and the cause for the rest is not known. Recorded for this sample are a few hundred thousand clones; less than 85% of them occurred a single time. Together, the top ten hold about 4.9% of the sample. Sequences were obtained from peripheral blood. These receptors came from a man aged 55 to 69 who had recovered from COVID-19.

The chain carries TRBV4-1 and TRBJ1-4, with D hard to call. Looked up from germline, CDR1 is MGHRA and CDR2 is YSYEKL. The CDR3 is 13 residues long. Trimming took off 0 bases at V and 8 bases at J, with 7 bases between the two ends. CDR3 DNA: TGCGCCAGCAGCCAAGACAGCGGGGAAAAACTGTTTTTT. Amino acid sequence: CASSQDSGEKLFF.

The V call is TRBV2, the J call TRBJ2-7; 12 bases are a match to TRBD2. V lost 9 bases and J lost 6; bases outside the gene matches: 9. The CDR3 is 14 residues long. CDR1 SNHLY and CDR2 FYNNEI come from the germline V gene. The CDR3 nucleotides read TGTGCCAGTCATACTAGCGGGAGGATCACCGAGCAGTACTTC. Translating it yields CASHTSGRITEQYF.

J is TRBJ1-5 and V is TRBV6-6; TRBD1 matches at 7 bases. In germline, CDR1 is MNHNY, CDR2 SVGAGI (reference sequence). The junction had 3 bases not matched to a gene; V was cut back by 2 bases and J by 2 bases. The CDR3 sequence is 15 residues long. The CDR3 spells CASSYDRVGNQPQHF. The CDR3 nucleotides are TGTGCCAGCAGTTACGACAGGGTTGGCAATCAGCCCCAGCATTTT.

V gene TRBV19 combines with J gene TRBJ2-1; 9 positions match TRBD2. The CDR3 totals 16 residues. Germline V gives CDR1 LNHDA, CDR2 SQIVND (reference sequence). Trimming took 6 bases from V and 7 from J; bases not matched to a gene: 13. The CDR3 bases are TGTGCCAGTAGACCCCCGGGCGGGAGGGTTAGGAATGAGCAGTTCTTC. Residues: CASRPPGGRVRNEQFF.

The CDR3 reads CASSSSGNTGELFF. DNA of the CDR3: TGTGCCAGCAGCTCATCGGGTAACACCGGGGAGCTGTTTTTT. This rearrangement joins TRBV5-5 to TRBJ2-2; D is undetermined. Trimming took 3 bases from V and 2 from J, leaving 8 bases between them. This CDR3 is built from 14 residues. The germline CDR1 and CDR2 sequences are SGHKS and YYEKEE (reference sequence).

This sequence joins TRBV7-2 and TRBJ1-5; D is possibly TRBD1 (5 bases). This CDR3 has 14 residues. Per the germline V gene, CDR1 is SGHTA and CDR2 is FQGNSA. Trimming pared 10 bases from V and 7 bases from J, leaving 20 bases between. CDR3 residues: CATSRLGGGQPQHF. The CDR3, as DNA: TGTGCCACCTCCCGGTTGGGGGGAGGGCAGCCCCAGCATTTT. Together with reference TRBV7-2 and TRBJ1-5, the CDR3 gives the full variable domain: GAGVSQSPSNKVTEKGKDVELRCDPISGHTALYWYRQSLGQGLEFLIYFQGNSAPDKSGLPSDRFSAERTGGSVSTLTIQRTQQEDSAVYLCATSRLGGGQPQHFGDGTRLSIL.

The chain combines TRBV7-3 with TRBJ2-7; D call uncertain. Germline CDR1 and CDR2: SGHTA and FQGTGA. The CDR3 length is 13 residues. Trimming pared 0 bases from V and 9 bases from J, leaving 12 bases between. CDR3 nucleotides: TGTGCCAGCAGCTTAACGGTCGTAGCTCCGCAGTACTTC. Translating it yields CASSLTVVAPQYF.

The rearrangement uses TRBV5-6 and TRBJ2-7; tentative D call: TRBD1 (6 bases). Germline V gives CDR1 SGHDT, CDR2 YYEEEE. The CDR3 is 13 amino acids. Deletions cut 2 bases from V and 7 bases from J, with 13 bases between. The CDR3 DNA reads TGTGCCAGCAGCTTCTACGGGACAAGGGAGCAGTACTTC. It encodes CASSFYGTREQYF.

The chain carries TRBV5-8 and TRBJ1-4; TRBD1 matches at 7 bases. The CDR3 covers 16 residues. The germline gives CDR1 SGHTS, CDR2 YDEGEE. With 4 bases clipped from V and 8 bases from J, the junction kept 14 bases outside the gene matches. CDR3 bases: TGTGCCAGCAGCGATAATCGACAGGGTATTTTAGAAAAACTGTTTTTT. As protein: CASSDNRQGILEKLFF.

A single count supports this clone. This CDR3 is CASSLAAGNTEAFF. DNA for the CDR3: TGCGCCAGCAGCTTGGCCGCAGGGAACACTGAAGCTTTCTTT. The chain combines TRBV5-1 with TRBJ1-1; D is ambiguous. CDR1 is SGHRS and CDR2 is YFSETQ in the germline V gene. This CDR3 region has 14 residues. The V gene lost 0 bases and the J gene lost 1 base, with 7 bases spanning the gap.

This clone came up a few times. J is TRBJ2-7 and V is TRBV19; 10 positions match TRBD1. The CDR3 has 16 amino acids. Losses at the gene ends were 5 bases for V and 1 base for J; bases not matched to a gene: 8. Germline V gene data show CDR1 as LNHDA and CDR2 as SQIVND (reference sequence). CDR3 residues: CASSALPGQGSYEQYF. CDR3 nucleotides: TGTGCCAGTAGTGCCCTCCCGGGACAGGGGTCCTACGAGCAGTACTTC.

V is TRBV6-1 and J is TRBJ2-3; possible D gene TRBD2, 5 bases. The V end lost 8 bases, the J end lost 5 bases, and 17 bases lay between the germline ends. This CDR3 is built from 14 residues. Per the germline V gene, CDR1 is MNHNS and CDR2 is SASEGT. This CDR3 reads CASSPAAGKDTQYF. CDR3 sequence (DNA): TGTGCCAGCTCCCCAGCTGCGGGTAAAGATACGCAGTATTTT.

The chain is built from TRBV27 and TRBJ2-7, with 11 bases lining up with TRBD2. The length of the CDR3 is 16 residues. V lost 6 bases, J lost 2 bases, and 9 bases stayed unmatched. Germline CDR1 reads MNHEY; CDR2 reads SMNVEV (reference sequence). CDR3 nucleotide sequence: TGTGCCAGCAGACCGATAGCGGGAGGGAGAACCTACGAGCAGTACTTC. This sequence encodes CASRPIAGGRTYEQYF.

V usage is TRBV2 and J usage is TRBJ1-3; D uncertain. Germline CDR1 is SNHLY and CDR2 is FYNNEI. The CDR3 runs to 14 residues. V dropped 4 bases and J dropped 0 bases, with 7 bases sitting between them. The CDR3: CASSGGSSGNTIYF. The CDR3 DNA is TGTGCCAGCAGTGGCGGAAGCTCTGGAAACACCATATATTTT.

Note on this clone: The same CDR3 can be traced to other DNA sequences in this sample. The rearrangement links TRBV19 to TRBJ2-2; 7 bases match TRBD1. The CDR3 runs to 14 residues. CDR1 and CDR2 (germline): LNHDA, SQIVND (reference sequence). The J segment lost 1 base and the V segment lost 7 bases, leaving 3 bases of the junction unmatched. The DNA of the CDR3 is TGTGCCAGTATCGACAGGGAGAACACCGGGGAGCTGTTTTTT. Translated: CASIDRENTGELFF. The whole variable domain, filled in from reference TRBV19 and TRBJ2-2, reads DGGITQSPKYLFRKEGQNVTLSCEQNLNHDAMYWYRQDPGQGLRLIYYSQIVNDFQKGDIAEGYSVSREKKESFPLTVTSAQKNPTAFYLCASIDRENTGELFFGEGSRLTVL.

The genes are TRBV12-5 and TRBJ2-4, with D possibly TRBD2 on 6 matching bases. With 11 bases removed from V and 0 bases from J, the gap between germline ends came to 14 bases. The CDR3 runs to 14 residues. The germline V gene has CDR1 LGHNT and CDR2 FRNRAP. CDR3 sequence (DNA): TGTGCTCCATGGGGGAGGATAGCCAAAAACATTCAGTACTTC. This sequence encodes CAPWGRIAKNIQYF.

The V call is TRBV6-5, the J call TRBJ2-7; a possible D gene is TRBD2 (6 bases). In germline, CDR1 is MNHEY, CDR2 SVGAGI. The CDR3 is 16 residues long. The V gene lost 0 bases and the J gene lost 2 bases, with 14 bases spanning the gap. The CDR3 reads CASSYSTPSVPYEQYF. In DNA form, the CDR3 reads TGTGCCAGCAGTTACTCGACGCCTAGCGTACCCTACGAGCAGTACTTC.